This section outlines one T cell receptor (beta chain) sequence together with its context. The sample is drawn from a study of type 1 and type 2 diabetes patients. Overall study: T cells were magnetically sorted from PBMCs as CD4+ or CD8+ subsets. Sequencing for the whole study yielded around 19 million paired-end reads.

Genomic DNA was the PCR template. The TCR beta CDR3 region was amplified using 30 forward and 13 reverse primers. From the multiplex PCR reads, TCRdb called clonotypes with MiXCR, one entry per CDR3 protein. The repertoire holds 280,000 or so distinct CDR3 sequences, over 45% seen once, with roughly an eighth in the top ten. Donors had no other autoimmune disease or infection in four weeks. CDR3 length: 15 amino acids. Germline CDR1 and CDR2: SGHTA and FQGNSA. The V gene lost 7 bases and the J gene lost 5 bases, with 20 bases spanning the gap. The receptor comes from a man aged 18 to 29 with type 2 diabetes. The V and J genes are TRBV7-2 and TRBJ1-2; weak D call: TRBD1 (5 bases). Sequenced material: peripheral blood mononuclear cells (PBMCs). CDR3 bases: TGTGCCAGCAAGACACGGGCCGGGGGTCTTTATGGCTACACCTTC. Residues: CASKTRAGGLYGYTF.